This T cell receptor (beta chain) came from a study of spatial heterogeneity in lung cancer. The length of the CDR3 is 15 residues. The germline V and J ends were trimmed by 1 base and 6 bases, with 12 bases remaining between them. The germline CDR1 and CDR2 sequences are SGHTA and FQGNSA. The time point is: sample taken at primary tumor resection. Unsorted samples of tumor, nontumor lung or frozen PBMC had their whole RNA sequenced. TCRdb passed the 5' RACE reads through MiXCR, listing each CDR3 protein once. Among 20,000 to 30,000 distinct CDR3 sequences listed, about 5.1% were seen once. The specimen comprised PBMCs, sampled at surgery. V and J are TRBV7-2 and TRBJ1-4, with D possibly matching TRBD1 (6 bases). This clonotype originated in a male donor with early-stage non-small cell lung cancer. Written as DNA, the CDR3 is TGTGCCAGCAGCTTAGGCGGGGGGCCCTATGAAAAACTGTTTTTT. Encoded protein: CASSLGGGPYEKLFF.